This TCR beta chain was found in a study of response to subunit inactivated influenza vaccine. General study results and limits: Authors suggested each seasonal influenza vaccination recruits few new T cells.

MiXCR was run by TCRdb on the RT-PCR reads, yielding one entry per CDR3 protein. The table lists 500,000 or so distinct CDR3 sequences, about 15% of them singletons. The sample holds many counts of this clonotype. The antigen remains unidentified. Trimming left V 5 bases short and J 1 base short, with 9 bases between. CDR3 length equals 14 residues. The material was CD4+ T cells sorted from PBMCs, obtained less than 25 months after vaccination. The chain combines TRBV12-3 or TRBV12-4 with TRBJ1-5, with a tentative D call TRBD1 (6 bases). This receptor was identified in a man aged 50 to 69 who received an inactivated influenza vaccine. The CDR3 DNA reads as TGTGCCAGCAGTGGCGGACAGAGCAATCAGCCCCAGCATTTT. Its protein product is CASSGGQSNQPQHF.